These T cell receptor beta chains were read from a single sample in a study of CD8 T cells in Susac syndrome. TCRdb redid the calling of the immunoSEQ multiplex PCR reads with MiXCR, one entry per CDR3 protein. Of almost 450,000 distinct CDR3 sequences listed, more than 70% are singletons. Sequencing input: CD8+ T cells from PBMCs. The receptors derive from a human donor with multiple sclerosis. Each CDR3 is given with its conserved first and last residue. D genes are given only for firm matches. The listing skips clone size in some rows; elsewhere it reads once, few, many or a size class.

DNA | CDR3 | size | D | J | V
TGCGCCAGCAGCTCAGGGCTTAGCGGGGGCTACGAGCAGTACTTC | CASSSGLSGGYEQYF | NA | TRBD2 | TRBJ2-7 | TRBV4-1
TGTGCCAGCAGCCCCCAAGGGGGAGGTGCCTTAAGCACCGGGGAGCTGTTTTTT | CASSPQGGGALSTGELFF | NA | NA | TRBJ2-2 | TRBV6-1
TGTGCCAGCAGTTACGGGGGACAGATGGCCGAGCAGTACTTC | CASSYGGQMAEQYF | NA | TRBD1 | TRBJ2-7 | TRBV6-5
TGTGCCAGCAGTTACATCAATGAGCAGTTCTTC | CASSYINEQFF | few | NA | TRBJ2-1 | TRBV6-5
TGTGCCACCTCAACGGGAGTTGAGCAGTACTTC | CATSTGVEQYF | NA | NA | TRBJ2-7 | TRBV27
TGTGCCACCAGCAGAGATCCCGGGGTTGAAAAACTGTTTTTT | CATSRDPGVEKLFF | once | NA | TRBJ1-4 | TRBV15
TGTGCCAGTAGTATTGGCGCAGCGAACACTGAAGCTTTCTTT | CASSIGAANTEAFF | NA | NA | TRBJ1-1 | TRBV19
TGTGCCAGCAGCCAAGAAATTGGGAATGAGCAGTTCTTC | CASSQEIGNEQFF | NA | NA | TRBJ2-1 | TRBV3-1
TGTGCCAGCAGCGTAGCAGGGATAGGTACTGAAGCTTTCTTT | CASSVAGIGTEAFF | NA | NA | TRBJ1-1 | TRBV9
TGTGCCAGCAGCTTAGATACAGGGCTTAGCACTGAAGCTTTCTTT | CASSLDTGLSTEAFF | NA | NA | TRBJ1-1 | TRBV11-2
TGTGCCAGCAGCGACCGGACAGGGGGCAGGAATGAGCAGTTCTTC | CASSDRTGGRNEQFF | NA | TRBD1 | TRBJ2-1 | TRBV11-2
TGTGCCAGCAGCTTAGTCTGGGACACTGAAGCTTTCTTT | CASSLVWDTEAFF | once | NA | TRBJ1-1 | TRBV7-8
TGTGCCAGCTTTACAGGGGGCTACGAGCAGTACTTC | CASFTGGYEQYF | NA | TRBD1 | TRBJ2-7 | TRBV2
TGTGCCAGCAGCACCCGGACCCTAATTATTTATAGCAATCAGCCCCAGCATTTT | CASSTRTLIIYSNQPQHF | NA | NA | TRBJ1-5 | TRBV9
TGTGCCAGTTCGGGAGGGAGTCAATACGAGCAGTACTTC | CASSGGSQYEQYF | NA | TRBD2 | TRBJ2-7 | TRBV19
TGTGCCAGCAGTTTATACGGACAGGCAAGAAGCTCCTACAATGAGCAGTTCTTC | CASSLYGQARSSYNEQFF | NA | TRBD1 | TRBJ2-1 | TRBV27
TGTGCCAGCAGCCCAGGCCAGTCGAGCTCCTACAATGAGCAGTTCTTC | CASSPGQSSSYNEQFF | NA | NA | TRBJ2-1 | TRBV7-9
TGTGCCAGCAGCCAAGAATGGATAGCGGGGGAGTCGGATACGCAGTATTTT | CASSQEWIAGESDTQYF | NA | TRBD2 | TRBJ2-3 | TRBV3-1
TGTGCCAGCAGGGACAGGAAGCCCCGCAAGGTGACTGAAGCTTTCTTT | CASRDRKPRKVTEAFF | NA | TRBD1 | TRBJ1-1 | TRBV27
TGTGCCACCAGCCCTGGGGACAGGGAAGCTAACTATGGCTACACCTTC | CATSPGDREANYGYTF | NA | TRBD1 | TRBJ1-2 | TRBV15
TGTGCCAGCAGTCAGAAGTGGGACAGGGAGGCTACAATAAATCAGCCCCAGCATTTT | CASSQKWDREATINQPQHF | NA | TRBD1 | TRBJ1-5 | TRBV28
TGTGCCAGCTGTGATCTTCGCGACACCCTCTACGAGCAGTACTTC | CASCDLRDTLYEQYF | NA | NA | TRBJ2-7 | TRBV28
TGTGCCAGCAGCCCGAGCAATACGAACACTGAAGCTTTCTTT | CASSPSNTNTEAFF | few | NA | TRBJ1-1 | TRBV6-1
TGCGCCAGCAGCCAAGAAGCGCCCTACGAGCAGTACTTC | CASSQEAPYEQYF | NA | NA | TRBJ2-7 | TRBV4-1
TGCAGCGTTGAAGTTTCGGGTTACGAGCAGTACTTC | CSVEVSGYEQYF | NA | NA | TRBJ2-7 | TRBV29-1
TGTGCCAGCAGTTTAACTAGCGGGAGATACACCGGGGAGCTGTTTTTT | CASSLTSGRYTGELFF | NA | TRBD2 | TRBJ2-2 | TRBV28
TGTGCCAGCAGCGGGACTTTGACAGGCTATGGCTACACCTTC | CASSGTLTGYGYTF | NA | NA | TRBJ1-2 | TRBV12-3/TRBV12-4
TGCAGCGTTGAACAAGCGACAAACAGCAGAATGAACACTGAAGCTTTCTTT | CSVEQATNSRMNTEAFF | NA | NA | TRBJ1-1 | TRBV29-1